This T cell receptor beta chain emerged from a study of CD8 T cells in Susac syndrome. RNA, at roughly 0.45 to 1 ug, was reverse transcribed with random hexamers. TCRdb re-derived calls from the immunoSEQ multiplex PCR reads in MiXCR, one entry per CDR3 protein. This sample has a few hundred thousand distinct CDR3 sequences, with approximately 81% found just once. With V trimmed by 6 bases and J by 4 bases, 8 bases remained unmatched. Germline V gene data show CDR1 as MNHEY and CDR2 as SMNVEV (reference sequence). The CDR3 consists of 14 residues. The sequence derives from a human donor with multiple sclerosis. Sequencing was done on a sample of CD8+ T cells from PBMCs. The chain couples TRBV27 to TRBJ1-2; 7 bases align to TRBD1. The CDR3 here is CASRLTGVGYGYTF. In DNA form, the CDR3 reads TGTGCCAGCAGACTAACAGGGGTAGGCTATGGCTACACCTTC.